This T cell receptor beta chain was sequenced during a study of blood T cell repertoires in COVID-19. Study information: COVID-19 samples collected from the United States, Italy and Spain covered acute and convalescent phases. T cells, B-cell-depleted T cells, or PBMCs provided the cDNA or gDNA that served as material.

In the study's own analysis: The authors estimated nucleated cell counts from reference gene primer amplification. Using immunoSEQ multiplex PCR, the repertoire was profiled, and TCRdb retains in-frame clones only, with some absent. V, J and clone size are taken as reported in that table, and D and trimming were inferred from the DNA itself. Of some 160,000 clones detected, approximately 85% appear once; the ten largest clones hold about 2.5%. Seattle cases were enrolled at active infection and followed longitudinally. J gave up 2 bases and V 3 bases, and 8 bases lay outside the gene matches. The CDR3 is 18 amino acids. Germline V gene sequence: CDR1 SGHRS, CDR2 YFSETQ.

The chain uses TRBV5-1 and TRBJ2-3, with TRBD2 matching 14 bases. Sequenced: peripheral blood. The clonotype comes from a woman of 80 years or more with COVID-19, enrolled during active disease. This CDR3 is CASSSWTSGRSTTDTQYF. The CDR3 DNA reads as TGCGCCAGCAGCTCTTGGACTAGCGGGAGGTCCACCACAGATACGCAGTATTTT.